Listed below are T cell receptor beta chains from one sample, sequenced in a study of breast tumors, draining lymph nodes, adjacent tissues. MiXCR was run by TCRdb on the multiplex PCR reads, yielding one entry per CDR3 protein. The data show 150,000 to 200,000 distinct CDR3 sequences, 30% to 35% seen once. Sequences were obtained from axillary lymph node tissue. These receptors were taken from a female donor with breast cancer. Some clones in this sample may be carry-over from other donors' samples. Each CDR3 is given without its conserved first and last residue.

TRBV27,ASSDPRRNTGELF
TRBV7-8,ASSLGRHTEAF
TRBV7-2,ASSSPTLGVTGTQY
TRBV11-1,ASSGSGRKRGYT
TRBV19,ASSIERSPRGRSTTNEKLF
TRBV6-2/TRBV6-3,ASRPGLAGANVLT
TRBV7-9,ASSLGPGLAFDEPQY
TRBV7-9,ASSLVGGKEKLF
TRBV29-1,SVEAPNRDRGSYEQY
TRBV7-9,ASSSPRGVRTDTQY
TRBV6-6,ASSPRDRLADTQY
TRBV6-2/TRBV6-3,ASSAGGVLDEKLF
TRBV29-1,SVEAIVETQY
TRBV18,ASSPRYIQY
TRBV20-1,SARRGTGASYEQY
TRBV20-1,SARDPRGLYGYT
TRBV24-1,ATSDGTDPRDQPQH
TRBV10-3,AISEGTASNYGYT
TRBV18,ASSLIPPSGAGDTQY
TRBV6-2/TRBV6-3,ASSGPPHSYEQY
TRBV20-1,SAKRDEGYT
TRBV4-1,ASSQGQGAYEQY
TRBV7-6,ASSLQQGHNSPLH
TRBV5-6,ASSLFSATAGSPLH
TRBV19,ASSNAGVGTQY
TRBV12-5,ASGLVTNQPQH
TRBV2,ARLAEQETQY
TRBV25-1,ASSGPGQGYGYT
TRBV11-2,ASSFRTSGYYEQY
TRBV7-2,ASSAARGGELF
TRBV5-8,ASSWAGKNEQY
TRBV6-1,ASNDQGGAAYEKLF
TRBV7-2,ASSFGLAGVYEQY
TRBV9,ASSPRGWGGNTIY
TRBV2,ASREGIWEQY
TRBV20-1,SAQGNYEQY
TRBV12-3/TRBV12-4,ASSLRGTSGGETQY
TRBV12-3/TRBV12-4,ASSLRPVTDTQY
TRBV19,ASSIQDRGSQPQH
TRBV24-1,ATSDLGLAGTYEQY
TRBV7-9,ASSPETQY
TRBV30,AWSKGGYNEQF
TRBV29-1,SVGSTGKNYGYT
TRBV20-1,SARSWTSGRAGPTQY
TRBV18,ASSPRTSRETQY
TRBV19,ASTGYYNEQF
TRBV29-1,SVEDSGSQPQH
TRBV18,ASSPTSSGANVLT
TRBV13,ASSFGSGAPNTEAF
TRBV3-1,ASSPILRANYGYA
TRBV6-5,ASSHRGLAGGPGQETQY
TRBV9,ASSPPGITGNTIY
TRBV19,ASSLQGADGANVLT
TRBV7-9,ASSRGGGFYNSPLH
TRBV5-1,ASSLRDRVSHNSPLH
TRBV27,ASRTLMGVRETQY
TRBV18,ASSATGTGEKLF